This T cell receptor beta chain was identified during a study of T cells in Graves' hyperthyroidism and ophthalmopathy. Study information: Staff took peripheral blood when the initial diagnosis was made, before any treatment began.

This clonotype was observed at least ten times. CDR1 and CDR2 (germline): SNHLY, FYNNEI. V lost 1 base to trimming and J lost 4 bases; unmatched junction nucleotides: 10. The CDR3 runs to 17 residues. Amplification of TCR beta CDR3 regions used RNA as the template. Carried out on the TCR CDR3, a first-round RT-PCR used the HTBI primer set. TCRdb re-called the multiplex PCR reads with MiXCR, one entry per CDR3 protein. There are some 700,000 distinct CDR3 sequences in the sample; about 18% occur only once, and 15% lies in the top ten. The V call is TRBV2, the J call TRBJ2-5; TRBD2 agrees at 9 bases. This TCR came from a man aged 50-59 years with Graves' hyperthyroidism. Sequencing used blood. Written as DNA, the CDR3 is TGTGCCAGCAGTGAAGTAATTAGCGGGAGTAGTCTAGAGACCCAGTACTTC. As protein: CASSEVISGSSLETQYF.